This TCR beta chain emerged from a study of OX40 agonist ivuxolimab in advanced cancers. V was clipped by 1 base and J by 0 bases, with 7 bases between them. The CDR3 is 15 amino acids. Germline lookup yields CDR1 SNHLY and CDR2 FYNNEI. Libraries were prepared by immunoSEQ multiplex PCR; TCRdb keeps only in-frame clonotypes and omits some of them. The data contain about 50,000 clones, roughly 90% of them singletons. The rearrangement uses TRBV2 and TRBJ2-1; D gene ambiguous. Sequences were derived from CD4+ or CD8+ T cells sorted from blood, sampled in a trial of the OX40 agonist ivuxolimab. This TCR was sampled from an adult with an advanced solid tumor such as melanoma, head and neck, liver or kidney cancer. Here the CDR3 reads CASSEDPSSYNEQFF. CDR3 sequence (DNA): TGTGCCAGCAGTGAAGATCCGTCCTCCTACAATGAGCAGTTCTTC.